The 7 T cell receptor beta chains given below trace back to one sample, sequenced in a study of shared clonotypes between healthy human individuals. Assay: immunoSEQ multiplex PCR; the TCRdb copy retains only in-frame clones and omits some. Seen here are approximately 2,000,000 clones, 85% to 95% observed once, and the top ten hold around 0.4%. Sequenced material: naive CD4+ T cells from PBMCs. Subset noted: CD45RA+ positively selected. Source of these receptors: a young man in good health. Some clones in this sample may be carry-over from other donors' samples.

The chain links TRBV27 to TRBJ2-7; 7 positions agree with TRBD1. The CDR3 runs to 14 residues. Germline V gives CDR1 MNHEY, CDR2 SMNVEV (reference sequence). J gave up 5 bases and V 6 bases, and 10 bases lay outside the gene matches. The CDR3 loop is CASSLRGGRDEQYF. DNA for the CDR3: TGTGCCAGCAGCCTCCGAGGGGGCCGTGACGAGCAGTACTTC.

The V and J genes are TRBV19 and TRBJ2-3, with 8 bases identical to TRBD1. V lost 3 bases and J lost 4; bases outside the gene matches: 15. Germline V lookup: CDR1 LNHDA, CDR2 SQIVND (reference sequence). The CDR3 spans 18 residues. The CDR3 region is CASSIGRQRTGYADTQYF. The CDR3 DNA reads as TGTGCCAGTAGTATCGGACGACAGCGGACAGGGTACGCAGATACGCAGTATTTT.

V is TRBV29-1 and J is TRBJ1-1; D unresolved. Trimming cost V 7 bases and J 6 bases, with 12 bases left between them. Looked up from germline, CDR1 is SQVTM and CDR2 is ANQGSEA. The CDR3 totals 11 residues. The CDR3 DNA follows: TGCAGCGCCCTGAGGCTCGCTGAAGCTTTCTTT. Encoded protein: CSALRLAEAFF.

The chain links TRBV9 to TRBJ2-7; possible D gene TRBD1, 5 bases. There are 11 residues in the CDR3. Germline CDR1 is SGDLS and CDR2 is YYNGEE. The ends were cut back, 8 bases at V and 3 bases at J, with 9 bases in the middle. As DNA, the CDR3 is TGTGCCAGGGACACTTACTACGAGCAGTACTTC. It codes for CARDTYYEQYF.

About this clone itself: This sample also contains other DNA sequences that code for the same CDR3. V usage is TRBV7-2 and J usage is TRBJ1-5; unclear D gene. In germline, CDR1 is SGHTA, CDR2 FQGNSA. V lost 1 base to trimming and J lost 4 bases, with 5 bases between them. There are 13 residues in the CDR3. DNA of the CDR3: TGTGCCAGCAGCTTAGAACCGAATCAGCCCCAGCATTTT. It encodes CASSLEPNQPQHF.

The V gene is TRBV28, the J gene TRBJ1-1, with D unclear. Germline CDR1 reads MDHEN; CDR2 reads SYDVKM. V lost 8 bases and J lost 3, with 7 bases in between. The CDR3 length is 11 residues. The CDR3 is CASWEDTEAFF. CDR3 nucleotide sequence: TGTGCCAGCTGGGAGGACACTGAAGCTTTCTTT.

As to this clone: This specimen includes other DNA sequences encoding the same CDR3. The chain uses TRBV29-1 and TRBJ1-1; possibly TRBD1 for D (6 bases). From germline, CDR1 is SQVTM and CDR2 ANQGSEA. Between the trimmed V and J ends, which lost 4 bases and 4 bases, there was a span of 10 bases. The length of the CDR3 is 12 residues. The CDR3 bases are TGCAGCGTTGGACAAGGGGGCACTGAAGCTTTCTTT. Protein product: CSVGQGGTEAFF.